This TCR beta chain is from a study of CD4 T cells in relation to SARS-CoV-2 and coronaviruses. About this clone: The antigen remains unidentified.

The CDR3 runs 15 residues. V trimming: 6 bases; J trimming: 0 bases; junction bases outside the gene matches: 4. CDR1 MNHEY and CDR2 SVGAGI come from the germline V gene. Generated by immunoSEQ multiplex PCR, the TCRdb table keeps only in-frame clones and is missing some. The sample shows 38,000 or so clones, about three quarters of them seen only once. J is TRBJ2-3 and V is TRBV6-5; 9 nucleotides line up with TRBD1. This TCR was recovered from an adult with COVID-19. The specimen was memory CD4+ T cells from PBMCs, cultured in vitro. The CDR3 is CASSLTGGSTDTQYF. CDR3 sequence (DNA): TGTGCCAGCAGCCTAACAGGGGGCAGCACAGATACGCAGTATTTT.